The 30 T cell receptor beta chains given below trace back to one sample, sequenced in a study of T cell repertoires in cytomegalovirus infection. TCRdb redid the calling of the reads with MiXCR, one entry per CDR3 protein. This repertoire shows 750,000 to 900,000 distinct CDR3 sequences, roughly 29% found once; its top ten account for 13%. What these receptors recognize is not known. This specimen consisted of cultured CD8+ T cells from PBMCs, obtained from culture after CMV antigen stimulation. The receptors here all came from a human donor in good health (CMV status not recorded). Some clones in this sample may be carry-over from other donors' samples.

This chain joins TRBV7-6 and TRBJ2-7; the D gene is possibly TRBD2 (5 bases). Germline lookup yields CDR1 SGHVS and CDR2 FNYEAQ. This CDR3 is built from 17 residues. V was trimmed by 5 bases and J by 0 bases, leaving 20 bases between them. The CDR3 sequence is CASSAGGSSRASYEQYV. The CDR3 DNA sequence: TGTGCCAGCAGCGCCGGTGGTTCGTCGAGGGCCTCCTACGAGCAGTACGTC.

This clonotype was observed a few times. This chain uses TRBV3-1 with TRBJ1-1, with D unclear. Germline V gene lookup returns CDR1 LGHDT and CDR2 YNNKEL (reference sequence). Trimming cost V 0 bases and J 0 bases, with 20 bases left between them. The CDR3 loop spans 19 amino acids. CDR3: CASSQDLGIGRNVNTEAFF. The CDR3 DNA sequence: TGTGCCAGCAGCCAAGATCTGGGTATCGGCCGAAACGTGAACACTGAAGCTTTCTTT.

The gene calls are TRBV4-2 and TRBJ2-3; 12 bases align to TRBD2. CDR1 is LGHNA and CDR2 is YNFKEQ in the germline V gene. This CDR3 has 17 residues. After removal of 1 base from V and 0 bases from J, the junction contained 2 bases not matched to a gene. The CDR3 is CASSQGLAGASTDTQYF. For the CDR3, the DNA is TGTGCCAGCAGCCAAGGACTAGCGGGGGCTAGCACAGATACGCAGTATTTT.

This clonotype was detected a few times. The rearrangement joins TRBV7-3 to TRBJ1-1; D is unclear. The germline V gene encodes CDR1 SGHTA and CDR2 FQGTGA. CDR3 size: 14 residues. V lost 2 bases and J lost 4, with 11 bases in between. For the CDR3, the DNA is TGTGCCAGCAGCTTATTTGGGGAGAGCACTGAAGCTTTCTTT. It is translated as CASSLFGESTEAFF.

V usage is TRBV5-6 and J usage is TRBJ2-5, with 7 bases lining up with TRBD1. This CDR3 is built from 13 residues. From germline, CDR1 is SGHDT and CDR2 YYEEEE. Trimming took 4 bases from V and 9 from J; bases not matched to a gene: 9. The CDR3 loop is CASSTDRIWPQYF. DNA for the CDR3: TGTGCCAGCAGCACGGACAGGATTTGGCCCCAGTACTTC.

This clonotype was seen repeatedly, ten times or more. V gene TRBV6-2 or TRBV6-3 combines with J gene TRBJ2-7; TRBD1 agrees at 9 bases. This CDR3 region has 18 residues. Trimming at V came to 6 bases and at J to 3 bases, leaving 18 bases not matched to a gene. Germline values: CDR1 MNHEY, CDR2 SVGEGT. CDR3 residues: CASSQGTGSAQFNYEQYV. The CDR3 coding sequence is TGTGCCAGCAGCCAAGGGACAGGGTCGGCTCAATTTAACTACGAGCAGTACGTC.

The V gene is TRBV27, the J gene TRBJ2-3; D is perhaps TRBD1 or TRBD2 (5 bases each). V was clipped by 0 bases and J by 10 bases, with 14 bases between them. Germline CDR1 MNHEY, CDR2 SMNVEV (reference sequence). The CDR3 contains 14 residues. The CDR3 bases are TGTGCCAGCAGTTTATCGCCGGGGCGGCGTGCGCAGTATTTT. Translated, it gives CASSLSPGRRAQYF.

This clonotype was observed many times. The chain couples TRBV6-2 or TRBV6-3 to TRBJ2-7; weak D call: TRBD2 (5 bases). V lost 0 bases to trimming and J lost 4 bases, with 19 bases between them. This CDR3 contains 17 residues. Per the germline V gene, CDR1 is MNHEY and CDR2 is SVGEGT. In DNA, the CDR3 is TGTGCCAGCAGTTACTCGACCTCGGGATTGGGGAGATACGAGCAGTACGTC. It translates to CASSYSTSGLGRYEQYV.

The CDR3 nucleotides read TGTGCCAGCACCAGGACAGGGAACTATGGCTACACCTTC. It translates to CASTRTGNYGYTF. This rearrangement joins TRBV12-3 or TRBV12-4 to TRBJ1-2; 8 nucleotides line up with TRBD1. V was pared by 7 bases and J by 2 bases, with 3 bases of the junction left unmatched. This CDR3 has 13 amino acids.

There are a few counts of this clonotype. The chain is built from TRBV15 and TRBJ1-2; 7 bases are shared with TRBD1. Germline lookup yields CDR1 LNHNV and CDR2 YYDKDF (reference sequence). V dropped 0 bases and J dropped 2; count of bases not matched to a gene: 6. The CDR3 has 16 amino acids. The chain's CDR3 is CATSREEKGANYGYTF. CDR3 sequence (DNA): TGTGCCACCAGCAGAGAGGAGAAGGGGGCGAACTATGGCTACACCTTC. The variable domain in full, completed from reference TRBV15 and TRBJ1-2, reads DAMVIQNPRYQVTQFGKPVTLSCSQTLNHNVMYWYQQKSSQAPKLLFHYYDKDFNNEADTPDNFQSRRPNTSFCFLDIRSPGLGDTAMYLCATSREEKGANYGYTFGSGTRLTVV.

This clonotype came up many times. V is TRBV7-2 and J is TRBJ2-5; 12 bases are a match to TRBD2. With 6 bases clipped from V and 5 bases from J, the junction kept 7 bases outside the gene matches. Germline V gives CDR1 SGHTA, CDR2 FQGNSA. This CDR3 has 15 residues. The CDR3 sequence is CASSLAGGRRETQYF. In nucleotides, the CDR3 is TGTGCCAGCAGTCTAGCGGGGGGGCGCCGGGAGACCCAGTACTTC.

V is TRBV5-1 and J is TRBJ2-5; 7 positions agree with TRBD1. The CDR3 is made up of 14 amino acids. The germline CDR1 and CDR2 sequences are SGHRS and YFSETQ. V dropped 2 bases and J dropped 2; count of bases not matched to a gene: 3. For the CDR3, the DNA is TGCGCCAGCAGCTTCGGGACAGCTCAAGAGACCCAGTACTTC. It specifies CASSFGTAQETQYF.

This chain links TRBV19 with TRBJ1-1; D is unclear. This CDR3 is built from 13 residues. V gave up 6 bases and J gave up 0 bases, with 8 bases separating them. Germline CDR1 and CDR2: LNHDA and SQIVND (reference sequence). CDR3 sequence (DNA): TGTGCCAGTAGGAGTCAAATGAACACTGAAGCTTTCTTT. Translation gives CASRSQMNTEAFF.

The chain carries TRBV6-6 and TRBJ2-7; TRBD2 might be the D (6 bases). This CDR3 region has 13 residues. Germline V gene lookup returns CDR1 MNHNY and CDR2 SVGAGI (reference sequence). Trimming left V 5 bases short and J 3 bases short, with 11 bases between. The CDR3 DNA sequence: TGTGCCAGCAGTGGAGGGGCTATCTACGAGCAGTACTTC. Its translation: CASSGGAIYEQYF.

This clonotype was counted only a few times. CDR3 residues: CASSLPAFYNEQFF. CDR3 nucleotide sequence: TGTGCCAGCAGCTTACCTGCATTCTACAATGAGCAGTTCTTC. This chain connects TRBV7-8 to TRBJ2-1; D is unresolved. The length of the CDR3 is 14 residues. Trimming stripped 2 bases from V and 3 bases from J, with 8 bases between. Germline values: CDR1 SGHVS, CDR2 FQNEAQ.

V and J are TRBV12-3 or TRBV12-4 and TRBJ1-1, with D possibly TRBD1 on 5 matching bases. V lost 6 bases, J lost 6 bases, and 23 bases lay in between. This CDR3 contains 16 residues. CDR3 loop: CASSLDSFGTVAEAFF. Here the CDR3 DNA reads TGTGCCAGCAGCCTTGATTCTTTCGGGACTGTCGCTGAAGCTTTCTTT.

The chain links TRBV11-2 to TRBJ1-1; 7 bases match TRBD1. This CDR3 is built from 17 residues. V was clipped by 1 base and J by 1 base; unmatched bases: 9. The germline gives CDR1 SGHAT, CDR2 FQNNGV. The CDR3 sequence is CASSLGVRTGPNTEAFF. In DNA, the CDR3 is TGTGCCAGCAGCTTAGGGGTGCGGACAGGACCGAACACTGAAGCTTTCTTT. The complete variable domain, with remaining parts taken from reference TRBV11-2 and TRBJ1-1, reads EAGVAQSPRYKIIEKRQSVAFWCNPISGHATLYWYQQILGQGPKLLIQFQNNGVVDDSQLPKDRFSAERLKGVDSTLKIQPAKLEDSAVYLCASSLGVRTGPNTEAFFGQGTRLTVV.

The rearrangement links TRBV15 to TRBJ1-1; D is perhaps TRBD1 (6 bases). Germline V gives CDR1 LNHNV, CDR2 YYDKDF (reference sequence). Trimming took 5 bases from V and 0 from J, leaving 10 bases between them. The CDR3 contains 14 residues. CDR3 residues: CATSWDTLNTEAFF. For the CDR3, the DNA is TGTGCCACCAGCTGGGACACTTTGAACACTGAAGCTTTCTTT.

This chain links TRBV6-1 with TRBJ1-2, with D uncertain. Germline CDR1 reads MNHNS; CDR2 reads SASEGT. Trimming left V 2 bases short and J 6 bases short, with 22 bases between. The CDR3 has 17 residues. The CDR3 sequence is CASSESVYLNSRDGYTF. For the CDR3, the DNA is TGTGCCAGCAGTGAATCGGTTTATCTTAACAGCCGCGATGGCTACACCTTC.

This clonotype was seen a handful of times. The V and J genes are TRBV5-1 and TRBJ1-1; weak D call: TRBD1 (5 bases). The CDR3 totals 14 residues. CDR1 is SGHRS and CDR2 is YFSETQ in the germline V gene. V gave up 4 bases and J gave up 3 bases, with 13 bases separating them. The CDR3 loop is CASSVGTDYTEAFF. Written as DNA, the CDR3 is TGCGCCAGCAGCGTTGGGACCGACTACACTGAAGCTTTCTTT.

This clonotype was counted between two and nine times. This chain connects TRBV7-9 to TRBJ1-5, with D unresolved. From germline, CDR1 is SEHNR and CDR2 FQNEAQ (reference sequence). The CDR3 sequence is 13 residues long. Trimming stripped 4 bases from V and 4 bases from J, with 8 bases between. The CDR3 DNA reads TGTGCCAGCAGCTCCCTCGGTAATCAGCCCCAGCATTTT. Translating gives CASSSLGNQPQHF.

This clonotype was detected a few times. The V and J genes are TRBV7-9 and TRBJ2-7, with 10 bases that match TRBD1. The CDR3 has 17 amino acids. The germline gives CDR1 SEHNR, CDR2 FQNEAQ (reference sequence). Trimming cost V 7 bases and J 9 bases; bases outside gene matches: 21. CDR3 nucleotide sequence: TGTGCCAGCAATCGGGGGACAGGGGCCGCTCCGAGTCGCGGGCAGTACTTC. It yields the protein CASNRGTGAAPSRGQYF.

This clonotype was seen more than once but under ten times. The chain uses TRBV11-2 and TRBJ2-3; TRBD1 is a possible D gene (6 bases). Germline V gene data show CDR1 as SGHAT and CDR2 as FQNNGV. V lost 4 bases, J lost 0 bases, and 17 bases lay in between. CDR3 length: 17 residues. In DNA form, the CDR3 reads TGTGCCAGCAGCTCTGGTAGGGGGTTCACTAGCACAGATACGCAGTATTTT. Translated: CASSSGRGFTSTDTQYF.

J is TRBJ2-5 and V is TRBV12-3 or TRBV12-4; D assignment may be TRBD1 or TRBD2 (5 bases each). V lost 3 bases to trimming and J lost 5 bases, with 10 bases between them. This CDR3 spans 13 amino acids. The CDR3 sequence: CASSFAGSETQYF. CDR3 bases: TGTGCCAGCAGTTTTGCAGGGAGCGAGACCCAGTACTTC.

This clonotype showed up just a few times. The chain is built from TRBV6-1 and TRBJ1-4; D remains unclear. Germline V gives CDR1 MNHNS, CDR2 SASEGT. V dropped 2 bases and J dropped 5 bases, with 12 bases sitting between them. This CDR3 contains 15 residues. The CDR3 nucleotides read TGTGCCAGCAGTGAACTAAGTGTGCGAAATGAAAAACTGTTTTTT. Residues: CASSELSVRNEKLFF.

This clonotype has at least ten counts. The V call is TRBV7-8, the J call TRBJ1-2, with 7 bases that match TRBD1. CDR3 size: 15 residues. Germline V gene sequence: CDR1 SGHVS, CDR2 FQNEAQ. The V and J ends lost 5 bases and 6 bases, in that order; junction bases with no gene match: 12. The CDR3 nucleotides are TGTGCCAGCAGCCAAAGCAGGCGACAGGGAGATGGCTACACCTTC. It translates to CASSQSRRQGDGYTF. Based on the CDR3 plus reference TRBV7-8 and TRBJ1-2, the full variable domain is GAGVSQSPRYKVAKRGQDVALRCDPISGHVSLFWYQQALGQGPEFLTYFQNEAQLDKSGLPSDRFFAERPEGSVSTLKIQRTQQEDSAVYLCASSQSRRQGDGYTFGSGTRLTVV.

The chain uses TRBV29-1 and TRBJ1-2; maybe TRBD1 (6 bases). V was pared by 4 bases and J by 8 bases, with 14 bases between. CDR1 SQVTM and CDR2 ANQGSEA come from the germline V gene. There are 12 residues in the CDR3. The DNA for the CDR3 is TGCAGCGTTGGGGGGGCGGAAAGGGGCTACACCTTC. It codes for CSVGGAERGYTF.

This clonotype appeared a single time. This chain uses TRBV7-9 with TRBJ2-3, with D hard to call. The CDR3 totals 14 residues. V lost 5 bases, J lost 3 bases, and 12 bases lay in between. CDR1 and CDR2 (germline): SEHNR, FQNEAQ (reference sequence). The CDR3 region is CASSPDGRTDTQYF. DNA for the CDR3: TGTGCCAGCAGCCCGGACGGCCGGACAGATACGCAGTATTTT.

This clonotype has a handful of counts. The chain links TRBV4-3 to TRBJ1-6, with D maybe TRBD1 (5 bases). Germline V gene sequence: CDR1 LGHNA, CDR2 YSLEER. Trimming took 0 bases from V and 0 from J, leaving 15 bases between them. The CDR3 totals 19 residues. CDR3 protein: CASSQDTYGGGSYNSPLHF. The CDR3 DNA follows: TGCGCCAGCAGCCAAGACACATATGGGGGAGGCTCCTATAATTCACCCCTCCACTTT.

Ten or more counts support this clonotype. J is TRBJ1-4 and V is TRBV7-8; D uncertain. There are 15 residues in the CDR3. The ends were cut back, 2 bases at V and 8 bases at J, with 15 bases in the middle. Germline V gene sequence: CDR1 SGHVS, CDR2 FQNEAQ. CDR3 loop: CASSLSSAGREKLFF. As DNA, the CDR3 is TGTGCCAGCAGCTTATCCTCGGCCGGCAGGGAAAAACTGTTTTTT.